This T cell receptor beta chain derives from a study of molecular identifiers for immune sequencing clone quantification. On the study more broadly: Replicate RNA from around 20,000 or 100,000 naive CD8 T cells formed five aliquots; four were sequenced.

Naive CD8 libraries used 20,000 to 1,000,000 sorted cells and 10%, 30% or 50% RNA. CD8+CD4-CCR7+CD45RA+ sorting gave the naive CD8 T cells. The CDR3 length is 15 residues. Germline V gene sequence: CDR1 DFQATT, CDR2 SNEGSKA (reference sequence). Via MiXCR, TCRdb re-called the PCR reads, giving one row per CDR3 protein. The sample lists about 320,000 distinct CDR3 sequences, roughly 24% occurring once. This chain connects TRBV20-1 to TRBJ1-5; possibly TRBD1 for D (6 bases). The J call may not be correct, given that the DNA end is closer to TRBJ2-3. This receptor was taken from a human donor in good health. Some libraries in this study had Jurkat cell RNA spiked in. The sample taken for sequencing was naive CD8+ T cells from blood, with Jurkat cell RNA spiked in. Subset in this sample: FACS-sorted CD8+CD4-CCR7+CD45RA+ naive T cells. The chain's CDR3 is CSAYPRGHSNQPQYF. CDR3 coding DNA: TGCAGTGCGTACCCCCGGGGACATAGCAATCAGCCCCAGTATTTT.